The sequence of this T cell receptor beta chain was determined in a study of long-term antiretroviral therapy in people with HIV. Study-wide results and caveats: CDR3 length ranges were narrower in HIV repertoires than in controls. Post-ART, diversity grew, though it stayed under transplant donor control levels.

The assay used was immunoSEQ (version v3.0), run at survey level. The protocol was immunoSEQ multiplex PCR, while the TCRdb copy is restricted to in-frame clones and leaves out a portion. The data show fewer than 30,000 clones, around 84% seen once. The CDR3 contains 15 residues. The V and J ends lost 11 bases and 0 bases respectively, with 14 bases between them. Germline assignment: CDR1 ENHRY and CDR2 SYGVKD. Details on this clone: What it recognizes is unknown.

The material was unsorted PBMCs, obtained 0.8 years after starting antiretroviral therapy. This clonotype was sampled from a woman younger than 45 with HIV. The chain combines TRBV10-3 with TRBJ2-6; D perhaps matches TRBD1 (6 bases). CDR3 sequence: CALRDTSSGANVLTF. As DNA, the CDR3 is TGTGCCCTCCGGGACACCTCCTCTGGGGCCAACGTCCTGACTTTC.